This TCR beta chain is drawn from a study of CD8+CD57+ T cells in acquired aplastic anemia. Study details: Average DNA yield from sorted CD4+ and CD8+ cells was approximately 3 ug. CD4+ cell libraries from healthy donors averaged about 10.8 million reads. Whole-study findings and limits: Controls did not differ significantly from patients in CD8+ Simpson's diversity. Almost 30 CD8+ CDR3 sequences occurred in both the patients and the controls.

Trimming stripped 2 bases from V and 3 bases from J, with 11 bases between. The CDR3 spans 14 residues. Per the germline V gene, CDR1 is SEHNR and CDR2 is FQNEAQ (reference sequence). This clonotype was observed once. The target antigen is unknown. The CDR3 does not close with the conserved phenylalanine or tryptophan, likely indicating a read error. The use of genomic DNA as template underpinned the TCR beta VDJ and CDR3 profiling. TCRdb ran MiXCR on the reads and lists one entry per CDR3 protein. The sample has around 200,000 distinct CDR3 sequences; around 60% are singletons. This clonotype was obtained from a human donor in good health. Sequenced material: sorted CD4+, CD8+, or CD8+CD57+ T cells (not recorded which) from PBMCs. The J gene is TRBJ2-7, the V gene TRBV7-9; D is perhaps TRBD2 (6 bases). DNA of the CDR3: TGTGCCAGCAGCTTAACGGGGGTGAACTACGAGCAGTACCTC. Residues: CASSLTGVNYEQYL.